The 18 T cell receptor beta chains presented below share a single source sample, sequenced in a study of blood T cell repertoires in COVID-19. Only in-frame clones appear in the TCRdb table, and some are missing; sequencing was by immunoSEQ multiplex PCR. This sample carries around 150,000 clones, 85% to 90% of them seen once, and the ten largest clones take less than 8%. What was sequenced was PBMCs or T cells enriched from blood (not recorded which). All receptors derive from a woman in her fifties or sixties who had recovered from COVID-19.

This clone has just a few counts. This rearrangement joins TRBV19 to TRBJ1-5; TRBD1 matches 11 bases. CDR1 LNHDA and CDR2 SQIVND come from the germline V gene (reference sequence). The CDR3 runs to 17 residues. V lost 3 bases and J lost 2; bases outside the gene matches: 6. The CDR3 spells CASSILGQGAGNQPQHF. The CDR3 DNA sequence: TGTGCCAGTAGTATCTTAGGACAGGGGGCTGGCAATCAGCCCCAGCATTTT.

The chain is built from TRBV7-2 and TRBJ1-2; D not resolved. V shed 2 bases and J shed 4 bases, with 8 bases lying between them. Germline V lookup: CDR1 SGHTA, CDR2 FQGNSA. The CDR3 is 13 residues long. The CDR3 sequence: CASSLQARYGYTF. DNA of the CDR3: TGTGCCAGCAGCTTACAGGCCCGCTATGGCTACACCTTC.

CDR3 nucleotide sequence: TGTGCCAGCACAGCACCACAGGGAACCACAGATACGCAGTATTTT. It specifies CASTAPQGTTDTQYF. This chain connects TRBV27 to TRBJ2-3, with D maybe TRBD1 (6 bases). Germline loops: CDR1 MNHEY, CDR2 SMNVEV (reference sequence). V lost 7 bases and J 2 bases, leaving 16 bases between the germline ends. This CDR3 comprises 15 residues.

The CDR3 nucleotides are TGTGCCAGCAGTCCACCTAGCGGTTTCTCTGGGGCCAACGTCCTGACTTTC. It yields the protein CASSPPSGFSGANVLTF. V usage is TRBV6-2 or TRBV6-3 and J usage is TRBJ2-6; 7 nucleotides agree with TRBD2. CDR3 length: 17 residues. V gave up 5 bases and J gave up 0 bases; unmatched junction bases: 7. Germline V gene lookup returns CDR1 MNHEY and CDR2 SVGEGT.

The V call is TRBV6-5, the J call TRBJ2-1; TRBD1 matches at 7 bases. J gave up 13 bases and V 9 bases, and 15 bases lay outside the gene matches. Germline assignment: CDR1 MNHEY and CDR2 SVGAGI. This CDR3 contains 13 residues. CDR3 protein: CASHTGTAHRQFF. The DNA for the CDR3 is TGTGCCAGTCATACTGGGACAGCTCACCGACAGTTCTTC.

The chain recombines TRBV19 with TRBJ2-3; TRBD2 agrees at 11 bases. Unmatched junction bases numbered 2, after V lost 5 bases and J lost 4 bases. This CDR3 is built from 14 residues. CDR1 is LNHDA, CDR2 SQIVND, per germline (reference sequence). The CDR3 sequence is CASSPGLAADTQYF. The CDR3 nucleotides read TGTGCCAGTAGTCCGGGACTAGCGGCAGATACGCAGTATTTT.

V and J are TRBV27 and TRBJ2-1; TRBD2 is a possible D gene (7 bases). CDR1 MNHEY and CDR2 SMNVEV come from the germline V gene (reference sequence). This CDR3 contains 13 residues. Trimming cost V 8 bases and J 2 bases, with 10 bases left between them. The CDR3: CASGRGPYNEQFF. The CDR3 region has the DNA TGTGCCAGCGGGCGGGGGCCCTACAATGAGCAGTTCTTC.

This clone was counted a few times. The gene calls are TRBV2 and TRBJ2-7; possibly TRBD1 for D (6 bases). The V end lost 10 bases, the J end lost 0 bases, and 19 bases lay between the germline ends. CDR1 is SNHLY, CDR2 FYNNEI, per germline. CDR3 length equals 15 residues. CDR3 sequence (DNA): TGTGCCATCAACCCGGGACATATTGGCTCCTACGAGCAGTACTTC. Amino acid sequence: CAINPGHIGSYEQYF.

This chain uses TRBV27 with TRBJ2-5; TRBD2 aligns across 14 bases. The CDR3 contains 18 residues. V trimming: 1 base; J trimming: 0 bases; junction bases outside the gene matches: 4. Germline V gives CDR1 MNHEY, CDR2 SMNVEV (reference sequence). The CDR3 region has the DNA TGTGCCAGCAGTTTATTTGGGACTAGCGGGGGATACCAAGAGACCCAGTACTTC. This encodes CASSLFGTSGGYQETQYF.

The J gene is TRBJ1-3, the V gene TRBV5-1, with D perhaps TRBD1 (5 bases). Germline V gene lookup returns CDR1 SGHRS and CDR2 YFSETQ. V lost 4 bases and J 1 base, leaving 21 bases between the germline ends. The CDR3 is 18 residues long. CDR3: CASSPAPVQGESGNTIYF. The CDR3 DNA reads TGCGCCAGCAGCCCTGCCCCGGTTCAGGGCGAGTCTGGAAACACCATATATTTT.

This clone is a singleton in its sample. This chain joins TRBV7-8 and TRBJ1-1; tentative D call: TRBD1 (5 bases). V was shortened by 1 base and J by 1 base, with 10 bases between the two germline ends. Germline CDR1 SGHVS, CDR2 FQNEAQ. CDR3 length equals 15 residues. CDR3 DNA sequence: TGTGCCAGCAGCTTAGGGGGCGCCCAGAACACTGAAGCTTTCTTT. Protein: CASSLGGAQNTEAFF.

This chain connects TRBV7-2 to TRBJ2-5, with 8 bases that match TRBD2. Per the germline V gene, CDR1 is SGHTA and CDR2 is FQGNSA. This CDR3 has 14 residues. J lost 3 bases, V lost 3 bases, and 3 bases had no gene match. The DNA of the CDR3 is TGTGCCAGCAGCTTGGCGGGGGGCAAAGAGACCCAGTACTTC. Residues: CASSLAGGKETQYF. The full variable domain, in which reference TRBV7-2 and TRBJ2-5 provide the parts outside the CDR3, is GAGVSQSPSNKVTEKGKDVELRCDPISGHTALYWYRQSLGQGLEFLIYFQGNSAPDKSGLPSDRFSAERTGGSVSTLTIQRTQQEDSAVYLCASSLAGGKETQYFGPGTRLLVL.

V usage is TRBV5-1 and J usage is TRBJ2-5, with 10 bases identical to TRBD2. Germline assignment: CDR1 SGHRS and CDR2 YFSETQ. After removal of 5 bases from V and 3 bases from J, the junction contained 4 bases not matched to a gene. CDR3 size: 14 residues. CDR3 bases: TGCGCCAGCAGATACAGCGGGGGGGAAGAGACCCAGTACTTC. Its protein product is CASRYSGGEETQYF.

This CDR3 is CASSLIAGSTEAFF. The CDR3 DNA sequence: TGTGCCAGCAGCTTGATTGCGGGGAGCACTGAAGCTTTCTTT. V and J are TRBV5-5 and TRBJ1-1; D is unclear. This CDR3 contains 14 residues. The germline V gene encodes CDR1 SGHKS and CDR2 YYEKEE (reference sequence). Trimming pared 1 base from V and 4 bases from J, leaving 11 bases between.

This rearrangement joins TRBV7-2 to TRBJ2-2, with TRBD2 matching over 15 bases. There are 18 residues in the CDR3. Germline V gene lookup returns CDR1 SGHTA and CDR2 FQGNSA. Trimming cost V 5 bases and J 4 bases; bases outside gene matches: 8. CDR3 in DNA: TGTGCCAGCAGCCCCGGACTAGCGGGGGGGAGAGGCACCGGGGAGCTGTTTTTT. This translates into CASSPGLAGGRGTGELFF.

The rearrangement uses TRBV6-5 and TRBJ2-7, with 7 bases lining up with TRBD1. This CDR3 is built from 13 residues. Germline values: CDR1 MNHEY, CDR2 SVGAGI. V shed 7 bases and J 3 bases; nucleotides not matched to a gene: 6. The CDR3 DNA is TGTGCCAGCAAGAGGGACAGAAACTACGAGCAGTACTTC. Protein sequence: CASKRDRNYEQYF.

The rearrangement links TRBV6-1 to TRBJ2-3; TRBD1 might be the D (5 bases). Trimming removed 6 bases from V and 7 bases from J, with 20 bases in between. Germline V lookup: CDR1 MNHNS, CDR2 SASEGT. The CDR3 consists of 15 residues. CDR3 DNA: TGTGCCAGCAGCCGCCCAGAATCGCAGGGAAATACGCAGTATTTT. This translates into CASSRPESQGNTQYF.

The chain uses TRBV13 and TRBJ1-6; 10 nucleotides match TRBD1. Germline V gives CDR1 PRHDT, CDR2 FYEKMQ (reference sequence). Trimming cost V 2 bases and J 9 bases; bases outside gene matches: 4. The CDR3 covers 15 residues. This CDR3 reads CASSLPGQGTSPLHF. CDR3 sequence (DNA): TGTGCCAGCAGCTTACCGGGACAGGGGACTTCACCCCTCCACTTT.